This passage covers 24 T cell receptor beta chains from one sample sequenced in a study of blood T cell repertoires in COVID-19 (dated by TCRdb to 2018 to 2021). Receptors were amplified or captured by the immunoSEQ multiplex PCR assay. TCRdb mirrors the immuneACCESS table, restricted to in-frame sequences. Some clones are absent from its copies; in checked studies, under half trace to an unresolved V gene, and the reason for the others is unknown. This sample lists roughly 200,000 clones; 90% were detected once. The top ten constitute 0.62% of the sample. Sample: peripheral blood. These receptors all come from a man in his fifties with acute or convalescent COVID-19.

The chain has TRBV7-8 and TRBJ1-1; possible D gene TRBD1, 5 bases. Trimming pared 4 bases from V and 2 bases from J, leaving 8 bases between. The CDR3 covers 13 residues. Looked up from germline, CDR1 is SGHVS and CDR2 is FQNEAQ. CDR3 protein: CASSSQVNTEAFF. Written as DNA, the CDR3 is TGTGCCAGCAGCTCACAGGTTAACACTGAAGCTTTCTTT.

This clone was seen only a few times. The chain links TRBV19 to TRBJ1-4; D might be TRBD1 (6 bases). The CDR3 is made up of 14 amino acids. Trimming stripped 2 bases from V and 8 bases from J, with 12 bases between. Looked up from germline, CDR1 is LNHDA and CDR2 is SQIVND (reference sequence). CDR3 region: CASSIRQGSEKLFF. The DNA for the CDR3 is TGTGCCAGTAGTATACGGCAGGGGTCGGAAAAACTGTTTTTT.

The CDR3 loop is CASSPRATDTQYF. The CDR3 nucleotides are TGTGCCAGCAGTCCCCGCGCCACGGATACGCAGTATTTT. V and J are TRBV6-5 and TRBJ2-3; D uncertain. V lost 5 bases to trimming and J lost 6 bases, with 12 bases between them. Per the germline V gene, CDR1 is MNHEY and CDR2 is SVGAGI. CDR3 length: 13 residues.

The chain carries TRBV7-2 and TRBJ1-5; perhaps TRBD1 as D (6 bases). This CDR3 spans 14 amino acids. V gave up 1 base and J gave up 7 bases, with 11 bases separating them. The germline V gene encodes CDR1 SGHTA and CDR2 FQGNSA. CDR3 nucleotide sequence: TGTGCCAGCAGCTTAGTGGGGGCTAGGCAGCCCCAGCATTTT. Translation gives CASSLVGARQPQHF.

The chain recombines TRBV28 with TRBJ1-3, with TRBD1 matching 7 bases. V was pared by 6 bases and J by 6 bases, with 11 bases of the junction left unmatched. The CDR3 runs 15 residues. The germline CDR1 and CDR2 sequences are MDHEN and SYDVKM. CDR3 loop: CASSSSGQIQNTIYF. The CDR3 nucleotides are TGTGCCAGCAGCTCATCGGGACAGATCCAAAACACCATATATTTT.

This rearrangement joins TRBV7-9 to TRBJ2-5, with 7 nucleotides matching TRBD2. Looked up from germline, CDR1 is SEHNR and CDR2 is FQNEAQ (reference sequence). The CDR3 is 12 amino acids. Trimming removed 7 bases from V and 7 bases from J; junction bases left unmatched: 6. CDR3: CASTNPGGTQYF. CDR3 sequence (DNA): TGTGCCAGCACCAATCCGGGGGGGACCCAGTACTTC.

This rearrangement joins TRBV3-1 (or the pseudogene TRBV3-2) to TRBJ2-3; D uncertain. Germline V gene data show CDR1 as LGHDT and CDR2 as YNNKEL (reference sequence). The CDR3 is 15 amino acids. Trimming stripped 0 bases from V and 2 bases from J, with 9 bases between. The DNA of the CDR3 is TGTGCCAGCAGCCAAGAACCTACCTACACAGATACGCAGTATTTT. It codes for CASSQEPTYTDTQYF.

V usage is TRBV10-1 and J usage is TRBJ2-5; possibly TRBD1 for D (6 bases). The CDR3 loop spans 13 amino acids. Germline lookup yields CDR1 WNHNN and CDR2 SYGVQD (reference sequence). V was shortened by 3 bases and J by 5 bases, with 10 bases between the two germline ends. In DNA, the CDR3 is TGCGCCAGCAGTGAACAGGGTCGGGAGACCCAGTACTTC. Its protein product is CASSEQGRETQYF.

This sequence joins TRBV6-6 and TRBJ2-7; possible D gene TRBD1, 6 bases. The CDR3 covers 20 residues. The V end lost 5 bases, the J end lost 3 bases, and 32 bases lay between the germline ends. CDR1 and CDR2 from the germline V gene are MNHNY and SVGAGI (reference sequence). The CDR3 DNA is TGTGCCAGCAGTCGGGCTTCTCTCGACCCTGGCTGGGACAAAAACTACGAGCAGTACGTC. Its translation is CASSRASLDPGWDKNYEQYV.

This chain links TRBV27 with TRBJ2-1; TRBD2 aligns across 11 bases. This CDR3 spans 17 amino acids. From germline, CDR1 is MNHEY and CDR2 SMNVEV (reference sequence). After removal of 4 bases from V and 6 bases from J, the junction contained 11 bases not matched to a gene. As DNA, the CDR3 is TGTGCCAGCAGTTCATTAGTAAGGCTAGCGGGAGGCAATGAGCAGTTCTTC. The encoded protein is CASSSLVRLAGGNEQFF.

This rearrangement joins TRBV4-1 to TRBJ1-5; D remains unclear. CDR1 and CDR2 from the germline V gene are MGHRA and YSYEKL. V lost 4 bases and J 0 bases, leaving 7 bases between the germline ends. The CDR3 totals 14 residues. The CDR3 loop reads CASSPRVSNQPQHF. The CDR3 coding sequence is TGCGCCAGCAGCCCTCGGGTTAGCAATCAGCCCCAGCATTTT.

The chain recombines TRBV19 with TRBJ2-3, with 10 bases fitting TRBD1. CDR3 length: 16 residues. From germline, CDR1 is LNHDA and CDR2 SQIVND (reference sequence). V dropped 5 bases and J dropped 1; count of bases not matched to a gene: 6. In nucleotides, the CDR3 is TGTGCCAGTAGTCTGAGACAGGGGGCTCGCACAGATACGCAGTATTTT. This translates into CASSLRQGARTDTQYF.

The sample holds one count of this clone. This sequence joins TRBV5-1 and TRBJ2-7; 10 bases are shared with TRBD2. The CDR3 sequence is 14 residues long. V dropped 0 bases and J dropped 5; count of bases not matched to a gene: 2. Per the germline V gene, CDR1 is SGHRS and CDR2 is YFSETQ. CDR3 in DNA: TGCGCCAGCAGCTTGGGCCTAGCGGGAGACGAGCAGTACTTC. This codes for CASSLGLAGDEQYF.

This clone was counted a few times. V and J are TRBV4-2 and TRBJ2-3, with TRBD2 identical over 8 bases. The germline V gene has CDR1 LGHNA and CDR2 YNFKEQ. This CDR3 has 14 residues. V gave up 7 bases and J gave up 4 bases; unmatched junction bases: 7. This CDR3 reads CASTPRRGADTQYF. CDR3 coding DNA: TGTGCCAGCACACCTCGGCGGGGGGCAGATACGCAGTATTTT.

This sequence joins TRBV28 and TRBJ2-7, with D maybe TRBD2 (5 bases). CDR1 MDHEN and CDR2 SYDVKM come from the germline V gene. There are 12 residues in the CDR3. The ends were cut back, 3 bases at V and 8 bases at J, with 11 bases in the middle. CDR3 DNA: TGTGCCAGCAGTTTCGCTAGCACCCAGCAGTACTTC. Protein product: CASSFASTQQYF.

V usage is TRBV7-2 and J usage is TRBJ2-7; D not certain. Germline CDR1 reads SGHTA; CDR2 reads FQGNSA. The CDR3 covers 15 residues. Trimming removed 1 base from V and 0 bases from J, with 10 bases in between. In DNA form, the CDR3 reads TGTGCCAGCAGCTTAGGGCACCCTAGCTCCTACGAGCAGTACTTC. Its protein product is CASSLGHPSSYEQYF.

The sample holds one count of this clone. The chain couples TRBV30 to TRBJ1-5; D call uncertain. Deletions cut 2 bases from V and 0 bases from J, with 11 bases between. There are 15 residues in the CDR3. CDR1 and CDR2 (germline): GTSNPN, SVGIG (reference sequence). The CDR3 loop is CAWSLGSYSNQPQHF. In nucleotides, the CDR3 is TGTGCCTGGAGTTTAGGGAGTTATAGCAATCAGCCCCAGCATTTT. Supplemented by reference TRBV30 and TRBJ1-5, the full variable domain reads SQTIHQWPATLVQPVGSPLSLECTVEGTSNPNLYWYRQAAGRGLQLLFYSVGIGQISSEVPQNLSASRPQDRQFILSSKKLLLSDSGFYLCAWSLGSYSNQPQHFGDGTRLSIL.

Only a few counts were recorded for this clone. DNA for the CDR3: TGCAGCGTTGGGTTGGGGGGATACACTGAAGCTTTCTTT. Its translation: CSVGLGGYTEAFF. This rearrangement joins TRBV29-1 to TRBJ1-1, with D perhaps matching TRBD1 (5 bases). The germline V gene encodes CDR1 SQVTM and CDR2 ANQGSEA. Trimming took off 4 bases at V and 3 bases at J, with 12 bases between the two ends. There are 13 residues in the CDR3.

V usage is TRBV9 and J usage is TRBJ2-2; 8 bases are shared with TRBD1. The V gene's germline CDR1 is SGDLS and CDR2 YYNGEE. V was pared by 3 bases and J by 4 bases, with 8 bases of the junction left unmatched. This CDR3 region has 16 residues. CDR3 sequence: CASSGAGTGVTGELFF. In DNA form, the CDR3 reads TGTGCCAGCAGCGGAGCCGGGACAGGAGTCACCGGGGAGCTGTTTTTT.

This chain links TRBV2 with TRBJ1-2; 8 positions match TRBD1. The CDR3 length is 14 residues. After removal of 6 bases from V and 4 bases from J, the junction contained 7 bases not matched to a gene. Germline values: CDR1 SNHLY, CDR2 FYNNEI. CDR3 bases: TGTGCCAGCAGGGACGGACAGGGACCCTATGGCTACACCTTC. Its translation is CASRDGQGPYGYTF.

V is TRBV5-6 and J is TRBJ1-4; D is perhaps TRBD1 (6 bases). The V gene lost 4 bases and the J gene lost 7 bases, with 14 bases spanning the gap. This CDR3 comprises 14 residues. From germline, CDR1 is SGHDT and CDR2 YYEEEE. This CDR3 reads CASSPGTRGEKLFF. The CDR3 DNA reads as TGTGCCAGCAGCCCCGGGACACGGGGTGAAAAACTGTTTTTT.

The chain employs TRBV24-1 and TRBJ2-3, with 8 bases aligning to TRBD2. Looked up from germline, CDR1 is KGHDR and CDR2 is SFDVKD. V shed 5 bases and J 2 bases; nucleotides not matched to a gene: 11. The CDR3 runs to 17 residues. DNA of the CDR3: TGTGCCACCAGTGGGCGGGAGGCGGGTTGGGACACAGATACGCAGTATTTT. Encoded protein: CATSGREAGWDTDTQYF.

The chain joins TRBV24-1 to TRBJ1-4; TRBD1 matches at 8 bases. The CDR3 has 17 residues. The ends lost 4 bases at V and 3 bases at J; junction bases unmatched: 9. Germline CDR1 reads KGHDR; CDR2 reads SFDVKD. CDR3 DNA: TGTGCCACCAGTGACCACGGAGGACAGGGAGCTAATGAAAAACTGTTTTTT. Translation: CATSDHGGQGANEKLFF.

This chain joins TRBV7-2 and TRBJ1-2; D is unresolved. CDR1 SGHTA and CDR2 FQGNSA come from the germline V gene. The CDR3 has 14 residues. The ends were cut back, 0 bases at V and 8 bases at J, with 13 bases in the middle. CDR3 sequence: CASSLASGFYGYTF. DNA for the CDR3: TGTGCCAGCAGCTTAGCATCGGGGTTTTACGGCTACACCTTC. The whole variable domain, filled in from reference TRBV7-2 and TRBJ1-2, reads GAGVSQSPSNKVTEKGKDVELRCDPISGHTALYWYRQSLGQGLEFLIYFQGNSAPDKSGLPSDRFSAERTGGSVSTLTIQRTQQEDSAVYLCASSLASGFYGYTFGSGTRLTVV.